This T cell receptor (beta chain) was retrieved from a study of T cells after somatic rescue of genetic block. TCRdb keeps only in-frame clones here, not all; method: immunoSEQ multiplex PCR. The data contain about 120,000 clones, approximately 90% of them seen just once; the ten biggest clones take up over 1.1%. The sequenced sample consisted of peripheral blood mononuclear cells (PBMCs). The clonotype originates from a young woman.

CDR3 coding DNA: TGTGCCAGCAGCGCACAGGGGGGTACCACTGAAGCTTTCTTT. This sequence encodes CASSAQGGTTEAFF. The chain uses TRBV5-5 and TRBJ1-1, with 8 bases identical to TRBD1. Looked up from germline, CDR1 is SGHKS and CDR2 is YYEKEE (reference sequence). The CDR3 loop spans 14 amino acids. V dropped 4 bases and J dropped 4; count of bases not matched to a gene: 6.